The entry below describes one T cell receptor (beta chain). The V gene's germline CDR1 is GTSNPN and CDR2 SVGIG (reference sequence). CDR3 size: 13 residues. This specimen comes from a study of somatic mutations in cytotoxic T cells in rheumatoid arthritis. Overall study context: Using a FACSAria II or Sony SH800, a portion of the V beta antibody-stained T-cell populations were flow-sorted at nearly 100% purity, and among those populations were V beta1+ cells that were then sequenced for TCRB.

Sequencing was performed with immunoSEQ multiplex PCR; in TCRdb, only in-frame clones are kept and a portion is missing. Of 12,000 to 15,000 clones in the sample, 82% were seen once. The clonotype was recovered from an adult with rheumatoid arthritis. The chain joins TRBV30 to TRBJ1-1; D remains ambiguous. Sequenced material: CD8+ T cells sorted from blood. The CDR3 nucleotides read TGTGCTCTCATGATTGTAACGAACACTGAAGCTTTCTTT. Amino acids: CALMIVTNTEAFF.